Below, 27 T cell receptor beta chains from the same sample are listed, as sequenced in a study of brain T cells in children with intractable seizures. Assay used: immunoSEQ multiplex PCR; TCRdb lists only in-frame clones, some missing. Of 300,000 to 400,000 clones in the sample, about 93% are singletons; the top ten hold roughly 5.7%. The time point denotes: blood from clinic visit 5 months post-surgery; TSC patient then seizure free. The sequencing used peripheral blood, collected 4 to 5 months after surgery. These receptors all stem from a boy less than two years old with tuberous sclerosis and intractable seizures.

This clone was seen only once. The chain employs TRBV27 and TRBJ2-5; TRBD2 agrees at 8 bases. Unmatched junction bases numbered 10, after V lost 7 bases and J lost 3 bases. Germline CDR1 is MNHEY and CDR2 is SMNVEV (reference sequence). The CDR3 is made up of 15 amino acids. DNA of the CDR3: TGTGCCAGCAAGGATCTGAGCGGGGGAGAAGAGACCCAGTACTTC. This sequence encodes CASKDLSGGEETQYF.

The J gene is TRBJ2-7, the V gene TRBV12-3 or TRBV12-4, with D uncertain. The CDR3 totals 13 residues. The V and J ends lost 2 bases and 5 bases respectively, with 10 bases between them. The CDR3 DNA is TGTGCCAGCAGTTTAAGGTTCTCGGACGAGCAGTACTTC. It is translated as CASSLRFSDEQYF.

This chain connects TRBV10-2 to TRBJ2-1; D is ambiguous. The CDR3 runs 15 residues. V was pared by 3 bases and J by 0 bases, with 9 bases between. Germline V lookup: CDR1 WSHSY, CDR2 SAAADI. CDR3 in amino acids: CASSEFISSYNEQFF. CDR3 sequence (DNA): TGCGCCAGCAGTGAATTTATTAGCTCCTACAATGAGCAGTTCTTC.

CDR3 in DNA: TGTGCCAGCAGCGTAGCTAAGCAGGAGGGGCAGCCCCAGCATTTT. As protein: CASSVAKQEGQPQHF. V and J are TRBV9 and TRBJ1-5; TRBD1 is a possible D gene (5 bases). This CDR3 spans 15 amino acids. Trimming removed 0 bases at V and 7 bases at J, with 14 bases between. CDR1 and CDR2 from the germline V gene are SGDLS and YYNGEE.

The CDR3 reads CATSESGLAGGEQYF. CDR3 DNA sequence: TGTGCCACCAGTGAGTCGGGACTAGCGGGAGGCGAGCAGTACTTC. J is TRBJ2-7 and V is TRBV24-1, with 15 bases lining up with TRBD2. This CDR3 has 15 amino acids. Per the germline V gene, CDR1 is KGHDR and CDR2 is SFDVKD. V shed 4 bases and J 6 bases; nucleotides not matched to a gene: 3.

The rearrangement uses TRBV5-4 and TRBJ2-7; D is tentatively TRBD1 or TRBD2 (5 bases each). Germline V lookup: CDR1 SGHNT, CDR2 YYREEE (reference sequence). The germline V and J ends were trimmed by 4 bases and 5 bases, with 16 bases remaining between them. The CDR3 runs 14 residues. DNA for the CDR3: TGTGCCAGCAGCCCCGGGACCCCCTTAGACGAGCAGTACTTC. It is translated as CASSPGTPLDEQYF.

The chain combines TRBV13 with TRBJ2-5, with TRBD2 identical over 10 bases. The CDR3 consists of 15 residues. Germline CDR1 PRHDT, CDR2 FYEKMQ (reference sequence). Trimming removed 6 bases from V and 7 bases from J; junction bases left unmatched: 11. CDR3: CASRERGGYHGTQYF. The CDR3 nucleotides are TGTGCCAGCAGGGAGCGGGGGGGATACCACGGGACCCAGTACTTC.

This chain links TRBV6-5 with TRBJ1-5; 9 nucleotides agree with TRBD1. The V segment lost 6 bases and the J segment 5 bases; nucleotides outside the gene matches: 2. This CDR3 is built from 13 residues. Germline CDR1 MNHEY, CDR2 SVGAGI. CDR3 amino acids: CASSWTGDQPQHF. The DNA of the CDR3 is TGTGCCAGCAGCTGGACAGGGGATCAGCCCCAGCATTTT.

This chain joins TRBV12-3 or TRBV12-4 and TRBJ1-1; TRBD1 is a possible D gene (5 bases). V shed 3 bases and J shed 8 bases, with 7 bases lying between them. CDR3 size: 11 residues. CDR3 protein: CASSLGREAFF. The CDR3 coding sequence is TGTGCCAGCAGTTTGGGACGGGAAGCTTTCTTT.

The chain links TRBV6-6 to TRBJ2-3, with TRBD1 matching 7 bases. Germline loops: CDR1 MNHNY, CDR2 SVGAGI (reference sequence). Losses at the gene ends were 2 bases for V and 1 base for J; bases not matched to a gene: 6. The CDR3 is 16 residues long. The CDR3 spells CASSYAQGVGTDTQYF. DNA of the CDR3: TGTGCCAGCAGTTACGCTCAGGGGGTAGGCACAGATACGCAGTATTTT.

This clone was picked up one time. The CDR3 DNA reads as TGTGCCAGCAGCCGCAAGGGGAACACTGAAGCTTTCTTT. The encoded protein is CASSRKGNTEAFF. The chain is built from TRBV7-3 and TRBJ1-1, with D unresolved. The germline V and J ends were trimmed by 5 bases and 1 base, with 8 bases remaining between them. This CDR3 is built from 13 residues. CDR1 is SGHTA and CDR2 is FQGTGA in the germline V gene.

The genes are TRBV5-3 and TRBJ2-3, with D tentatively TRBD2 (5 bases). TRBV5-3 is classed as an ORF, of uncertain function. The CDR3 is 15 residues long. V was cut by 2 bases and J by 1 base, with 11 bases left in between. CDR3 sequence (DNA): TGTGCCAGAAGCTTCCTAAGCGGTCGCACAGATACGCAGTATTTT. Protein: CARSFLSGRTDTQYF.

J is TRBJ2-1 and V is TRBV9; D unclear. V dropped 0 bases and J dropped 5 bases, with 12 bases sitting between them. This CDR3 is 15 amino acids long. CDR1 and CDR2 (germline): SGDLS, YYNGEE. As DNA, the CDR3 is TGTGCCAGCAGCGTAGACGGAGTAGCCCACAATGAGCAGTTCTTC. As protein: CASSVDGVAHNEQFF.

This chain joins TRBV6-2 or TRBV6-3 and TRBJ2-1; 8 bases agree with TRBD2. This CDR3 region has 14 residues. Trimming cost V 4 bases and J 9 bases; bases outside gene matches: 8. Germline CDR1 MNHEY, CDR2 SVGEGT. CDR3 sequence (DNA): TGTGCCAGCAGTTCTGGGACTAGTAACCGTGAGCAGTTCTTC. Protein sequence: CASSSGTSNREQFF.

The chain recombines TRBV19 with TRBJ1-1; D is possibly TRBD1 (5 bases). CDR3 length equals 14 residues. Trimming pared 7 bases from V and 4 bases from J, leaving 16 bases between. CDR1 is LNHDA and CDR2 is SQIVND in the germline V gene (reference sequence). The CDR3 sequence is CASTLERRGTEAFF. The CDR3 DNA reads TGTGCCAGTACCCTAGAGCGGAGGGGCACTGAAGCTTTCTTT.

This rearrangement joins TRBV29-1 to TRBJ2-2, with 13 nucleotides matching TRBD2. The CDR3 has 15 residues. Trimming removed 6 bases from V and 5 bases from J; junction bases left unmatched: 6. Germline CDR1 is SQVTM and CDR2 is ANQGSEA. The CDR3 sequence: CSVGTSGKGTGELFF. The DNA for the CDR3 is TGCAGCGTCGGGACTAGCGGGAAGGGAACCGGGGAGCTGTTTTTT.

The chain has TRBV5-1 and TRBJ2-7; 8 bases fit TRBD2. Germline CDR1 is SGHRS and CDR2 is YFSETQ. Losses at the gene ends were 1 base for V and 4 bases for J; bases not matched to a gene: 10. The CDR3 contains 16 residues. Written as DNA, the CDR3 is TGCGCCAGCAGCTTGACGTTAGCGGGACCCCCGTACGAGCAGTACTTC. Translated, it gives CASSLTLAGPPYEQYF.

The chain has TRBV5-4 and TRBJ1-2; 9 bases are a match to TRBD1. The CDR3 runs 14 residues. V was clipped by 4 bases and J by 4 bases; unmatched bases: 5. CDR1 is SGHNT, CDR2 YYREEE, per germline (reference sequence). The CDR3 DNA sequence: TGTGCCAGCAGCCCAACAGGGGGCGGCTATGGCTACACCTTC. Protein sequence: CASSPTGGGYGYTF.

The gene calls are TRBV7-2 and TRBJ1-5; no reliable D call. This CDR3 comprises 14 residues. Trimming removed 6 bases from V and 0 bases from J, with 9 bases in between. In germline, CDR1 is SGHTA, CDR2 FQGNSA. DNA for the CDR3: TGTGCCAGCAGTTATGACGGTAGCAATCAGCCCCAGCATTTT. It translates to CASSYDGSNQPQHF.

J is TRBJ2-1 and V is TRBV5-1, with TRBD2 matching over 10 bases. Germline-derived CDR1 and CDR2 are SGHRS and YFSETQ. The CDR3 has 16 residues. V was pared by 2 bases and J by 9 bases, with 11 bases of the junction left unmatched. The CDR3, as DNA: TGCGCCAGCAGCTTCATTTCCGGGACTAGCGTGTCTGAGCAGTTCTTC. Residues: CASSFISGTSVSEQFF.

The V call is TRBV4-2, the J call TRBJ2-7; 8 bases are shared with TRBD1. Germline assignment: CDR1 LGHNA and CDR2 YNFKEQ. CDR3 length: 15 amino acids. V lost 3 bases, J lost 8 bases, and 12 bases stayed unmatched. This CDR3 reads CASSQLDRVSAKQYF. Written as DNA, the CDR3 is TGTGCCAGCAGCCAGTTGGACAGGGTTTCTGCGAAGCAGTACTTC.

CDR3 coding DNA: TGTGCCAGCAGCTTAGCGAGGGCAGGTTTGTATGAGCAGTTCTTC. It is translated as CASSLARAGLYEQFF. V and J are TRBV7-2 and TRBJ2-1, with a tentative D call TRBD2 (5 bases). Trimming pared 0 bases from V and 8 bases from J, leaving 14 bases between. The CDR3 covers 15 residues. Germline V gives CDR1 SGHTA, CDR2 FQGNSA.

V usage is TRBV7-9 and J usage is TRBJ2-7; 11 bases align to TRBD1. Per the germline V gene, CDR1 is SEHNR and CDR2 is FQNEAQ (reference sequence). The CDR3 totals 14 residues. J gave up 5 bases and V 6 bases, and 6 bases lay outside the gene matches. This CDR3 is CASSQGQGGDEQYF. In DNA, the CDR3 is TGTGCCAGCAGTCAGGGACAGGGGGGCGACGAGCAGTACTTC.

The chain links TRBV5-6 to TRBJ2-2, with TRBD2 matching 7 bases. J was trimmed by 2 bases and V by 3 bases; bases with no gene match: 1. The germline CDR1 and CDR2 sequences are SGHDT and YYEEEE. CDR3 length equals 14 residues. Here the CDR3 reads CASSWGLNTGELFF. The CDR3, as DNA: TGTGCCAGCAGCTGGGGACTAAACACCGGGGAGCTGTTTTTT.

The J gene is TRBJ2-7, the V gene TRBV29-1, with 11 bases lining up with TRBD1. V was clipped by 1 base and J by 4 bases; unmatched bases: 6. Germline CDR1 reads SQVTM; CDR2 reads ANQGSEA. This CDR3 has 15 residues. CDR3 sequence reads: CSVEGGQGGSYEQYF. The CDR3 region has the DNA TGCAGCGTTGAAGGGGGACAGGGGGGATCATACGAGCAGTACTTC.

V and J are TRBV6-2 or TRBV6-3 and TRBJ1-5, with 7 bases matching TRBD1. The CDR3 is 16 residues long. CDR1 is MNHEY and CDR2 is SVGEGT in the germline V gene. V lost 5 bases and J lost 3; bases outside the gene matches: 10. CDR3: CASSPTTTGNNQPQHF. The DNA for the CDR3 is TGTGCCAGCAGTCCGACGACGACAGGGAACAATCAGCCCCAGCATTTT.

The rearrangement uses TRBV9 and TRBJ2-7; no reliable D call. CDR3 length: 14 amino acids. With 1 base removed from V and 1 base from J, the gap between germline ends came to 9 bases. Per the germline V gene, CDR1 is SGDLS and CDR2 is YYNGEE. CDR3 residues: CASSVLGSSYEQYF. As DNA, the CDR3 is TGTGCCAGCAGCGTACTGGGCAGTTCCTACGAGCAGTACTTC.